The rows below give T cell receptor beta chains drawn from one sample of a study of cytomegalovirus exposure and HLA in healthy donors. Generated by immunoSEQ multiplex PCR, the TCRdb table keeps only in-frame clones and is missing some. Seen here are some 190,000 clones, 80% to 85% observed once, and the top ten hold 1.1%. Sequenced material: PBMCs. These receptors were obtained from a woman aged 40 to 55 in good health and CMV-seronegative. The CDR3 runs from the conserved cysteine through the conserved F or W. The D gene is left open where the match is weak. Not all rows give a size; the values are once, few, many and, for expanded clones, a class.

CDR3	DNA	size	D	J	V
CASSLGTGDGETQYF	TGTGCCAGCAGCTTAGGGACAGGGGACGGAGAGACCCAGTACTTC	.	TRBD1	TRBJ2-5	TRBV7-9
CASREGGGDTQYF	TGCGCCAGCAGGGAAGGGGGGGGAGATACGCAGTATTTT	.	.	TRBJ2-3	TRBV5-1
CASSSRTGGSQPQHF	TGTGCCAGCAGCTCCCGGACAGGGGGCAGTCAGCCCCAGCATTTT	.	TRBD1	TRBJ1-5	TRBV7-2
CASSNLGVFYGYTF	TGTGCCAGTAGTAATTTAGGGGTCTTCTATGGCTACACCTTC	.	.	TRBJ1-2	TRBV19
CASSKGVQRGSTDTQYF	TGTGCCAGTAGCAAGGGGGTCCAGCGGGGGAGCACAGATACGCAGTATTTT	few	TRBD2	TRBJ2-3	TRBV19
CASSAGTAAQHF	TGTGCCAGCAGCGCGGGGACAGCCGCCCAGCATTTT	.	TRBD1	TRBJ1-5	TRBV11-2
CASSQAPTPGQGYEKLFF	TGCGCCAGCAGCCAAGCCCCCACCCCGGGACAGGGGTATGAAAAACTGTTTTTT	.	TRBD1	TRBJ1-4	TRBV4-3
CASSQNTEAFF	TGTGCCAGCAGCCAGAACACTGAAGCTTTCTTT	.	.	TRBJ1-1	TRBV7-9
CASSLSGGFSGELFF	TGTGCCAGCAGCTTATCTGGAGGGTTCTCCGGGGAGCTGTTTTTT	.	.	TRBJ2-2	TRBV7-9
CASSSPPGLARMNEQFF	TGTGCCAGCAGTTCTCCTCCAGGACTAGCGAGAATGAATGAGCAGTTCTTC	.	TRBD2	TRBJ2-1	TRBV7-9
CASSPGTGSEAFF	TGTGCCAGCAGCCCTGGGACAGGGTCTGAAGCTTTCTTT	.	TRBD1	TRBJ1-1	TRBV7-3
CASSARTRIYGYTF	TGTGCCAGCAGTGCACGGACACGGATCTATGGCTACACCTTC	.	.	TRBJ1-2	TRBV6-5
CASSLWALQETQYF	TGTGCCAGCAGCTTATGGGCCCTCCAAGAGACCCAGTACTTC	once	.	TRBJ2-5	TRBV13
CAWSVLAQETQYF	TGTGCCTGGAGTGTACTAGCCCAAGAGACCCAGTACTTC	.	.	TRBJ2-5	TRBV30
CASSEGTPGELFF	TGTGCCAGCAGTGAAGGGACACCCGGGGAGCTGTTTTTT	.	.	TRBJ2-2	TRBV2
CASSAYRGSGETQYF	TGTGCCAGCAGCGCTTACAGGGGGAGCGGAGAGACCCAGTACTTC	.	TRBD1	TRBJ2-5	TRBV9
CATSRDGQGLWGYTF	TGTGCCACCAGCAGAGATGGACAGGGGCTATGGGGCTACACCTTC	.	TRBD1	TRBJ1-2	TRBV15
CASSAEVDSYEQYF	TGTGCCAGCAGCGCCGAGGTGGACTCCTACGAGCAGTACTTC	.	.	TRBJ2-7	TRBV9
CASSITGDNEKLFF	TGTGCCAGTAGTATTACAGGCGATAATGAAAAACTGTTTTTT	.	.	TRBJ1-4	TRBV19
CASSLFNLNTGELFF	TGCGCCAGCAGCTTGTTTAACTTGAACACCGGGGAGCTGTTTTTT	.	.	TRBJ2-2	TRBV5-1
CASKSHVGRPNTEAFF	TGTGCCAGCAAATCCCACGTGGGGCGGCCGAACACTGAAGCTTTCTTT	few	.	TRBJ1-1	TRBV2
CASSLMGAGIDNEQFF	TGTGCCAGCAGCTTAATGGGCGCAGGGATAGACAATGAGCAGTTCTTC	.	.	TRBJ2-1	TRBV7-2
CASSTTWDKKKTNQETQYF	TGTGCCAGCAGCACTACCTGGGACAAGAAAAAGACAAACCAAGAGACCCAGTACTTC	.	.	TRBJ2-5	TRBV21-1
CASSSPTGTGRVDTQYF	TGTGCCAGCAGCTCACCTACCGGGACAGGGAGGGTAGATACGCAGTATTTT	once	TRBD1	TRBJ2-3	TRBV7-6
CASSAPRSDRTGNTIYF	TGTGCCAGCAGCGCCCCCCGGTCCGACAGAACTGGAAACACCATATATTTT	few	.	TRBJ1-3	TRBV9
CASSAGTGILQETQYF	TGTGCCAGCAGCGCCGGGACAGGGATCCTCCAAGAGACCCAGTACTTC	once	TRBD1	TRBJ2-5	TRBV5-8
CASSLAYGVTGTEAFF	TGTGCCAGCAGCTTGGCTTACGGAGTAACGGGCACTGAAGCTTTCTTT	.	.	TRBJ1-1	TRBV5-6
CASSPRPMNTEAFF	TGCGCCAGCAGCCCGCGCCCGATGAACACTGAAGCTTTCTTT	.	.	TRBJ1-1	TRBV4-1
CSVNRGLLTQYF	TGCAGCGTAAACAGGGGGCTTTTGACCCAGTACTTC	.	TRBD1	TRBJ2-5	TRBV29-1
CATSRDKGRVGNTEAFF	TGTGCCACCAGCAGAGATAAGGGGAGGGTGGGGAACACTGAAGCTTTCTTT	few	.	TRBJ1-1	TRBV15
CASSWGQGWDNEQFF	TGTGCCAGCAGCTGGGGACAGGGATGGGACAATGAGCAGTTCTTC	few	TRBD1	TRBJ2-1	TRBV5-6
CASSLLASEAQYF	TGTGCCAGCAGCTTATTAGCGTCAGAGGCGCAGTATTTT	.	.	TRBJ2-3	TRBV7-3
CALGLRGDTEAFF	TGTGCCCTAGGCCTCAGGGGAGACACTGAAGCTTTCTTT	few	.	TRBJ1-1	TRBV5-4
CSVGPYRGGYTF	TGCAGCGTTGGACCCTATCGCGGTGGCTACACCTTC	.	.	TRBJ1-2	TRBV29-1
CASSLYSSTDTQYF	TGTGCCAGCAGCTTGTACAGTAGCACAGATACGCAGTATTTT	.	.	TRBJ2-3	TRBV7-2
CSLRLATEAFF	TGCAGCCTCCGCCTGGCCACTGAAGCTTTCTTT	once	.	TRBJ1-1	TRBV20-1
CASSSPAGARDGYTF	TGTGCCAGCAGCTCCCCCGCGGGGGCGCGAGATGGCTACACCTTC	.	.	TRBJ1-2	TRBV7-2
CASSQDWGQGFELTDTQYF	TGTGCCAGCAGCCAAGATTGGGGACAGGGTTTTGAGCTAACAGATACGCAGTATTTT	.	TRBD1	TRBJ2-3	TRBV4-2
CASSARGRGMDEQYF	TGTGCCAGCAGCGCCAGGGGGCGCGGCATGGACGAGCAGTACTTC	.	TRBD1	TRBJ2-7	TRBV7-3
CATSNDRGPADTQYF	TGTGCCACCAGCAACGACAGGGGGCCGGCAGATACGCAGTATTTT	.	TRBD1	TRBJ2-3	TRBV15
CASSTGSGKRNTGELFF	TGTGCCAGCAGCACGGGGAGCGGGAAAAGGAACACCGGGGAGCTGTTTTTT	.	TRBD2	TRBJ2-2	TRBV5-4
CASSIGQGNTEAFF	TGTGCCAGCAGCATCGGACAGGGGAACACTGAAGCTTTCTTT	.	TRBD1	TRBJ1-1	TRBV11-2
CATRVGGNSPLHF	TGTGCCACCAGGGTAGGGGGTAATTCACCCCTCCACTTT	.	.	TRBJ1-6	TRBV19
CASSLTYSGSLSYEQYF	TGTGCCAGCAGCTTAACTTATTCCGGGAGCCTGTCCTACGAGCAGTACTTC	.	.	TRBJ2-7	TRBV7-2
CASTKRVANTGELFF	TGTGCCAGCACGAAACGGGTAGCGAACACCGGGGAGCTGTTTTTT	.	.	TRBJ2-2	TRBV2
CATSRDRGWVEKLFF	TGTGCCACCAGCAGAGATCGGGGTTGGGTTGAAAAACTGTTTTTT	.	.	TRBJ1-4	TRBV15
CASSLFRGNEQFF	TGTGCCAGCAGCTTGTTTCGGGGGAATGAGCAGTTCTTC	.	.	TRBJ2-1	TRBV5-4
CASSQDLAGVGAGELFF	TGCGCCAGCAGCCAAGACCTAGCGGGAGTTGGAGCCGGGGAGCTGTTTTTT	.	TRBD2	TRBJ2-2	TRBV4-3
CASSPPGLPRGDTQYF	TGTGCCAGCAGCCCCCCTGGTCTCCCAAGAGGAGATACGCAGTATTTT	.	.	TRBJ2-3	TRBV5-8
CASSNSIGQISDTQYF	TGTGCCAGCAGTAACTCAATTGGACAGATTTCAGATACGCAGTATTTT	.	.	TRBJ2-3	TRBV11-3
CASGQGYNSPLHF	TGTGCCTCGGGACAGGGATATAATTCACCCCTCCACTTT	once	TRBD1	TRBJ1-6	TRBV30
CASSRTASYEQYF	TGTGCCAGTTCAAGGACAGCCTCCTACGAGCAGTACTTC	.	.	TRBJ2-7	TRBV19
CASTDQLAGYNEQFF	TGCGCCAGCACCGACCAACTAGCGGGATACAATGAGCAGTTCTTC	few	TRBD2	TRBJ2-1	TRBV5-1
CASSLLPGVGTGELFF	TGTGCCAGCAGCTTACTTCCGGGGGTAGGGACCGGGGAGCTGTTTTTT	.	.	TRBJ2-2	TRBV7-3
CASTSGRGNEQFF	TGTGCCAGCACAAGCGGGAGAGGCAATGAGCAGTTCTTC	.	TRBD2	TRBJ2-1	TRBV6-5